The rows below give T cell receptor beta chains drawn from one sample of a study of PD-L1 blockade in urothelial cancer. Sequenced by immunoSEQ multiplex PCR; TCRdb stores in-frame clones only, minus some. The table has some 40,000 clones, 75% to 95% seen once; the top ten hold approximately 8%. The sample was PBMCs, taken around atezolizumab (anti-PD-L1) treatment. The source is a man between 70 and 80 years old with urothelial cancer. Both conserved end residues are part of each CDR3. The order of the fields is J gene, V gene, D gene, CDR3 length, CDR3 DNA, CDR3 protein. A D gene is named only where the DNA matches it firmly.

J gene: TRBJ2-1
V gene: TRBV9
D gene: NA
CDR3 length: 15
CDR3 DNA: TGTGCCAGCAGCGTGGAGTTGGGTCAAAACAATGAGCAGTTCTTC
CDR3 protein: CASSVELGQNNEQFF

J gene: TRBJ1-1
V gene: TRBV7-9
D gene: NA
CDR3 length: 15
CDR3 DNA: TGTGCCAGCAGCTTAGTAGCAGGGGTGAACACTGAAGCTTTCTTT
CDR3 protein: CASSLVAGVNTEAFF

J gene: TRBJ2-3
V gene: TRBV29-1
D gene: TRBD2
CDR3 length: 14
CDR3 DNA: TGCAGCGTTGAAAGGGGACTAGCGCCGGATACGCAGTATTTT
CDR3 protein: CSVERGLAPDTQYF

J gene: TRBJ2-1
V gene: TRBV28
D gene: NA
CDR3 length: 15
CDR3 DNA: TGTGCCAGCAGTTTACGGGTTCGAAGCAACAATGAGCAGTTCTTC
CDR3 protein: CASSLRVRSNNEQFF

J gene: TRBJ2-1
V gene: TRBV6-6
D gene: TRBD1
CDR3 length: 15
CDR3 DNA: TGTGCCAGCAGTTTAACAGGGGGAATTGCGAATGAGCAGTTCTTC
CDR3 protein: CASSLTGGIANEQFF

J gene: TRBJ2-4
V gene: TRBV6-5
D gene: NA
CDR3 length: 15
CDR3 DNA: TGTGCCAGCAGTGCACAGGGTTACGGCAAAAACATTCAGTACTTC
CDR3 protein: CASSAQGYGKNIQYF

J gene: TRBJ2-2
V gene: TRBV19
D gene: TRBD1
CDR3 length: 15
CDR3 DNA: TGTGCCAGTAACGCCGGGACAGGACTCATCGGGGAGCTGTTTTTT
CDR3 protein: CASNAGTGLIGELFF

J gene: TRBJ2-3
V gene: TRBV10-3
D gene: NA
CDR3 length: 13
CDR3 DNA: TGTGCCATCAGTGACTCCCCACTAGATACGCAGTATTTT
CDR3 protein: CAISDSPLDTQYF

J gene: TRBJ2-6
V gene: TRBV6-6
D gene: TRBD1
CDR3 length: 15
CDR3 DNA: TGTGCCAGCGTACAGGGGATCTCTGGGGCCAACGTCCTGACTTTC
CDR3 protein: CASVQGISGANVLTF

J gene: TRBJ2-1
V gene: TRBV27
D gene: TRBD1
CDR3 length: 11
CDR3 DNA: TGTGCCAGCAGCACAGGGGGCAGCAAGTTCTTC
CDR3 protein: CASSTGGSKFF